Listed here is a single T cell receptor beta chain. Its antigen is still unknown. Cultured CD4+ T cell DNA was sequenced using the Oncomine TCR Beta short-read assay. TCRdb fed the PCR reads into MiXCR, producing one record per CDR3 protein. The sample holds about 10,000 distinct CDR3 sequences, about 50% seen once. The treatment is: 10-day PBMC culture with coronavirus spike peptide pools or control peptides (ViraFEST assay). The CDR3 runs 12 residues. Germline V gene data show CDR1 as DFQATT and CDR2 as SNEGSKA (reference sequence). V lost 6 bases to trimming and J lost 7 bases, with 13 bases between them. This entry comes from a study of vaccination and CD4 T cells after COVID-19.

The chain has TRBV20-1 and TRBJ2-1, with D unclear. The receptor was isolated from a human donor who had recovered from COVID-19. The source material was CD4+ T cells from blood, cultured in vitro. CDR3: CSASDWVNEQFF. The CDR3, as DNA: TGCAGTGCCTCCGACTGGGTTAATGAGCAGTTCTTC.